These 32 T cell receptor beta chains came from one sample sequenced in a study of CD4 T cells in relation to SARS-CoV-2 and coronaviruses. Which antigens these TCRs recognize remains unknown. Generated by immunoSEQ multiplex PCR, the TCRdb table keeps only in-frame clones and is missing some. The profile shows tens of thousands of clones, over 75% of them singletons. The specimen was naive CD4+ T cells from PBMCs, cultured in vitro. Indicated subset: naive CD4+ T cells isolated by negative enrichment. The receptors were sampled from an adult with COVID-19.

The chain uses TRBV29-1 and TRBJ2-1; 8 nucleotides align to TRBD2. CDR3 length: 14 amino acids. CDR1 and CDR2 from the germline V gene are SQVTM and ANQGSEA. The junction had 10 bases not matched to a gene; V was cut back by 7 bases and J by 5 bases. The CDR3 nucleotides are TGCAGCGCCGAGGCCCTAGCGGGTGACAATGAGCAGTTCTTC. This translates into CSAEALAGDNEQFF.

The CDR3 nucleotides are TGTGCCAGCAATGGACAGGGGGCCACTGAAGCTTTCTTT. As protein: CASNGQGATEAFF. The chain carries TRBV28 and TRBJ1-1; 11 bases line up with TRBD1. CDR1 MDHEN and CDR2 SYDVKM come from the germline V gene. CDR3 length: 13 amino acids. V lost 7 bases and J lost 4; bases outside the gene matches: 2.

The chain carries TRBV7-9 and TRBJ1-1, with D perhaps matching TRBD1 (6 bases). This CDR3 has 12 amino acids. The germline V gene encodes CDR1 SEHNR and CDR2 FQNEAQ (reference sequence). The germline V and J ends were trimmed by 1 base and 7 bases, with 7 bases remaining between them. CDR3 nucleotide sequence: TGTGCCAGCAGCTTAGTCAGGGGTGAAGCTTTCTTT. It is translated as CASSLVRGEAFF.

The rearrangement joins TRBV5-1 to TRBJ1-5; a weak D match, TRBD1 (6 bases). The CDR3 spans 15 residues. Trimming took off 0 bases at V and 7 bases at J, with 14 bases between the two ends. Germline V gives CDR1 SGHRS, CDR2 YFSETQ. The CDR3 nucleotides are TGCGCCAGCAGCTTGGATGGGCAGGGGAGGCAGCCCCAGCATTTT. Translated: CASSLDGQGRQPQHF.

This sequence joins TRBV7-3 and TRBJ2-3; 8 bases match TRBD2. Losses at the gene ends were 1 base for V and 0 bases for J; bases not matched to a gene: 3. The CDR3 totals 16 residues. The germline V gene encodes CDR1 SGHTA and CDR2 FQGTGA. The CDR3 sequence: CASSLIAGSSTDTQYF. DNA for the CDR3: TGTGCCAGCAGCTTAATAGCGGGGTCTAGCACAGATACGCAGTATTTT.

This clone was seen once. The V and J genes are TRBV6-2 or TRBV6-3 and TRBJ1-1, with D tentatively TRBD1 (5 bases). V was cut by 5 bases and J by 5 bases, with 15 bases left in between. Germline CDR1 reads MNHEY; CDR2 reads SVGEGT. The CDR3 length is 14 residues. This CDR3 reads CASSGRGRETEAFF. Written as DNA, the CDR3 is TGTGCCAGCAGTGGGAGGGGACGGGAAACTGAAGCTTTCTTT.

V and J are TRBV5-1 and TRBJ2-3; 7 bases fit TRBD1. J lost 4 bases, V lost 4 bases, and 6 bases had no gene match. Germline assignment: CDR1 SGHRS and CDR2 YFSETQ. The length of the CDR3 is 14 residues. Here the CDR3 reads CASSPRQGSDTQYF. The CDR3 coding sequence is TGCGCCAGCAGCCCCAGACAGGGTTCAGATACGCAGTATTTT. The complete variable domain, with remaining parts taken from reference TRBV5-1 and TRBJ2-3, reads KAGVTQTPRYLIKTRGQQVTLSCSPISGHRSVSWYQQTPGQGLQFLFEYFSETQRNKGNFPGRFSGRQFSNSRSEMNVSTLELGDSALYLCASSPRQGSDTQYFGPGTRLTVL.

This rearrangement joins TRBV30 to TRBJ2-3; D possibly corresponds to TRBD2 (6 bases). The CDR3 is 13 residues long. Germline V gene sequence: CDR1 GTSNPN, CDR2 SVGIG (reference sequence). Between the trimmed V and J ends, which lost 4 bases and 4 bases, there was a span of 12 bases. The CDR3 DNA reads TGTGCCTGGATACGGGGGAGATCAGATACGCAGTATTTT. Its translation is CAWIRGRSDTQYF.

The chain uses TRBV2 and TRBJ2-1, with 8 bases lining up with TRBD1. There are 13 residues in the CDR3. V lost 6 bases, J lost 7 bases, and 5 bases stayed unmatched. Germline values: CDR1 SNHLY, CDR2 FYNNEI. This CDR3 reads CASRTGQVNEQFF. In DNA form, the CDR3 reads TGTGCCAGCAGAACGGGACAGGTTAATGAGCAGTTCTTC.

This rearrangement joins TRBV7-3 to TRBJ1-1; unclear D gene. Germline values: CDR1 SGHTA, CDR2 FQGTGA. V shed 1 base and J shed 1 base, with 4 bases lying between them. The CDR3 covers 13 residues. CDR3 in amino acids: CASSLRRNTEAFF. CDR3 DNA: TGTGCCAGCAGCTTAAGAAGGAACACTGAAGCTTTCTTT.

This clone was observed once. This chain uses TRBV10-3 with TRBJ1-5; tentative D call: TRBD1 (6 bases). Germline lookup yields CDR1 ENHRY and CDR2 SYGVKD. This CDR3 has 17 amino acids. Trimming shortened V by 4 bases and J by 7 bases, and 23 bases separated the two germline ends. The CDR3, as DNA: TGTGCCATCAGTGGTGGTGGGGTCGGGGGCTCTCAGCAGCCCCAGCATTTT. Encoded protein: CAISGGGVGGSQQPQHF.

The CDR3 reads CASRASGSFHEQYF. CDR3 DNA: TGTGCCAGCAGGGCTAGCGGGAGTTTTCACGAGCAGTACTTC. The gene calls are TRBV6-5 and TRBJ2-7; 10 nucleotides line up with TRBD2. J was trimmed by 5 bases and V by 6 bases; bases with no gene match: 7. Germline CDR1 and CDR2: MNHEY and SVGAGI. This CDR3 contains 14 residues.

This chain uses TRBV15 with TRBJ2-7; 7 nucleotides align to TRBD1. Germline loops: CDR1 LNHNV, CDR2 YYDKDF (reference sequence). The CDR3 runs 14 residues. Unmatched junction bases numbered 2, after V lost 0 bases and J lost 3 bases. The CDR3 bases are TGTGCCACCAGCAGAGAAGGGGACAGCTACGAGCAGTACTTC. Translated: CATSREGDSYEQYF.

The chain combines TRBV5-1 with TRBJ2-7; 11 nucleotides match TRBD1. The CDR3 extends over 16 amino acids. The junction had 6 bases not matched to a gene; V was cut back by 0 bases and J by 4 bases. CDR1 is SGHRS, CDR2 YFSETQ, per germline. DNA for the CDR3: TGCGCCAGCAGCTTGGGACGGACAGGGGGCATGTACGAGCAGTACTTC. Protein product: CASSLGRTGGMYEQYF.

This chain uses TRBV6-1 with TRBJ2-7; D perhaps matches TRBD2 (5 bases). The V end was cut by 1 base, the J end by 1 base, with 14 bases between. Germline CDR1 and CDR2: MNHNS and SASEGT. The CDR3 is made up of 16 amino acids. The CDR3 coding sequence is TGTGCCAGCAGTGAAGTTTCCGGGGTCGGGTCCTACGAGCAGTACTTC. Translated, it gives CASSEVSGVGSYEQYF.

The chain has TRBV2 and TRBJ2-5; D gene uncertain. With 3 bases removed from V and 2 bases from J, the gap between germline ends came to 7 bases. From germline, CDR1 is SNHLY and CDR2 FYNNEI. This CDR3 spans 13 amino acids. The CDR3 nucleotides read TGTGCCAGCAGTGAGGGCAGACAAGAGACCCAGTACTTC. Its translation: CASSEGRQETQYF.

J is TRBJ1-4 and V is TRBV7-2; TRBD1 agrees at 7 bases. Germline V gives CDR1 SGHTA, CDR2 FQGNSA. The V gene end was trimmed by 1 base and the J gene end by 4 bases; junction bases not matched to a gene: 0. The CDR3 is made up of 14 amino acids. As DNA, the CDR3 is TGTGCCAGCAGCTTAGGGGACAGTAATGAAAAACTGTTTTTT. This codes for CASSLGDSNEKLFF.

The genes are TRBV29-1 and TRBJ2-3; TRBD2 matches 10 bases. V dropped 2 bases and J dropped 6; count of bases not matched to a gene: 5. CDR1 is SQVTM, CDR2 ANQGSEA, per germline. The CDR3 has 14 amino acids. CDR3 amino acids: CSVELAGVGDTQYF. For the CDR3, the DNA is TGCAGCGTTGAACTAGCGGGAGTAGGTGATACGCAGTATTTT.

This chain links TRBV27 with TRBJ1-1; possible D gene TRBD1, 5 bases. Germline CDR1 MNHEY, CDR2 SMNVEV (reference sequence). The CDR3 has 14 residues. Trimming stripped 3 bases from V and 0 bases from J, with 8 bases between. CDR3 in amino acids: CASSLTDLNTEAFF. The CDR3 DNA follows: TGTGCCAGCAGTTTGACAGACCTGAACACTGAAGCTTTCTTT.

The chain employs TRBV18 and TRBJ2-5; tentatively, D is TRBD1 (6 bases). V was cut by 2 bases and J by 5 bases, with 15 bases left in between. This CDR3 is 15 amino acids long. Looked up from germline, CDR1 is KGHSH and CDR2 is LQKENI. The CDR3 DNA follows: TGTGCCAGCTCACCATATGGGGGCGAGTGGGAGACCCAGTACTTC. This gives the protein CASSPYGGEWETQYF. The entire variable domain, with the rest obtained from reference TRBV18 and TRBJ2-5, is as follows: NAGVMQNPRHLVRRRGQEARLRCSPMKGHSHVYWYRQLPEEGLKFMVYLQKENIIDESGMPKERFSAEFPKEGPSILRIQQVVRGDSAAYFCASSPYGGEWETQYFGPGTRLLVL.

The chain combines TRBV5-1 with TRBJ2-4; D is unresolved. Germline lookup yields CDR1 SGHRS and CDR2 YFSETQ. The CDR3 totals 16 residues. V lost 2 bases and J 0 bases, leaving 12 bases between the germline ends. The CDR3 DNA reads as TGCGCCAGCAGCTTCTCGTCCGGTCTAGCCAAAAACATTCAGTACTTC. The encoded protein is CASSFSSGLAKNIQYF.

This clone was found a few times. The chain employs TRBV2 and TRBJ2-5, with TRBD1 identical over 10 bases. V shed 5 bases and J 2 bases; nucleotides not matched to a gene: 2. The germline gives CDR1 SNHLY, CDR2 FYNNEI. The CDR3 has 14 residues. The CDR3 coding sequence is TGTGCCAGCAGTATGGACAGGGGGCAAGAGACCCAGTACTTC. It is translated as CASSMDRGQETQYF.

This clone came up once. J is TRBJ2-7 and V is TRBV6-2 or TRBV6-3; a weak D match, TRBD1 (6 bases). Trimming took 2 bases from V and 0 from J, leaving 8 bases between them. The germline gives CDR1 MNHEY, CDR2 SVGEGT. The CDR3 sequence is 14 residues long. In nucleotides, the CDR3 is TGTGCCAGCAGTTACACAGGGAGCTCCTACGAGCAGTACTTC. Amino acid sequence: CASSYTGSSYEQYF.

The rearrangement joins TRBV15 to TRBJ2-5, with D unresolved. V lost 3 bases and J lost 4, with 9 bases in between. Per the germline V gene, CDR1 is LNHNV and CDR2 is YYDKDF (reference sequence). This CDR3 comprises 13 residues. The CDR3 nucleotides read TGTGCCACCAGCAGGAGAGCTCGAGAGACCCAGTACTTC. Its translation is CATSRRARETQYF.

CDR3 coding DNA: TGTGCCTGTCGATCCGGGACCTCAAGCTCTGGGGCCAACGTCCTGACTTTC. This sequence encodes CACRSGTSSSGANVLTF. The rearrangement uses TRBV7-9 and TRBJ2-6, with D perhaps being TRBD1 or TRBD2 (5 bases each). V was shortened by 11 bases and J by 0 bases, with 20 bases between the two germline ends. Germline-derived CDR1 and CDR2 are SEHNR and FQNEAQ (reference sequence). The CDR3 contains 17 residues. Complete variable domain (other parts from reference TRBV7-9 and TRBJ2-6): DTGVSQNPRHKITKRGQNVTFRCDPISEHNRLYWYRQTLGQGPEFLTYFQNEAQLEKSRLLSDRFSAERPKGSFSTLEIQRTEQGDSAMYLCACRSGTSSSGANVLTFGAGSRLTVL.

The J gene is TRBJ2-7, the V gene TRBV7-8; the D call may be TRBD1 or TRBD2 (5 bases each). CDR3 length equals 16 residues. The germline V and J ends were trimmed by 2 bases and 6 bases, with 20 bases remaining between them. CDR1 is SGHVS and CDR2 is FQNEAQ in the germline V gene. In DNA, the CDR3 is TGTGCCAGCAGCTTAAGCGGTTCGGCAGGGAACCCCGAGCAGTACTTC. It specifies CASSLSGSAGNPEQYF.

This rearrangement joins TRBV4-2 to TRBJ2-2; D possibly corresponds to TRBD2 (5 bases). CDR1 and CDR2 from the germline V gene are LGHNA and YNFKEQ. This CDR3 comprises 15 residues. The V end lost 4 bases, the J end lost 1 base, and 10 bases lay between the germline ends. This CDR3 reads CASSPGGGNTGELFF. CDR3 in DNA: TGTGCCAGCAGCCCGGGCGGAGGGAACACCGGGGAGCTGTTTTTT.

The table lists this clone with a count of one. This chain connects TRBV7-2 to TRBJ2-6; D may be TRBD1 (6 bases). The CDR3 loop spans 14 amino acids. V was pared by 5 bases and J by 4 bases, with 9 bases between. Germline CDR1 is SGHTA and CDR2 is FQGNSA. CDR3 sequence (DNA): TGTGCCAGCAGCACAGGGTTAGGGGCCAACGTCCTGACTTTC. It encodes CASSTGLGANVLTF.

CDR3 loop: CASNPSRDRFTEAFF. The CDR3 DNA is TGTGCCAGCAATCCTTCCCGGGACAGGTTTACTGAAGCTTTCTTT. The rearrangement joins TRBV7-8 to TRBJ1-1; the match to TRBD1 covers 8 bases. After removal of 7 bases from V and 5 bases from J, the junction contained 12 bases not matched to a gene. The CDR3 spans 15 residues. Germline values: CDR1 SGHVS, CDR2 FQNEAQ.

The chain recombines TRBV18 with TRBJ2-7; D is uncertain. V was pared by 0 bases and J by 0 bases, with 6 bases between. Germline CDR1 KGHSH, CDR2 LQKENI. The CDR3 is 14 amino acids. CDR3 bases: TGTGCCAGCTCACCACCTCCTAACTCCTACGAGCAGTACTTC. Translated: CASSPPPNSYEQYF. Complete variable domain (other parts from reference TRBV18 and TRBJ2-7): NAGVMQNPRHLVRRRGQEARLRCSPMKGHSHVYWYRQLPEEGLKFMVYLQKENIIDESGMPKERFSAEFPKEGPSILRIQQVVRGDSAAYFCASSPPPNSYEQYFGPGTRLTVT.

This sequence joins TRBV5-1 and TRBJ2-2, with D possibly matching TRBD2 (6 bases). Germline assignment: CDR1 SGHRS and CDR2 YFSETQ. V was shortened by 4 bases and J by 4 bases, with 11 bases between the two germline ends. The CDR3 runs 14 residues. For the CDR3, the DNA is TGCGCCAGCAGCCCCGGGGGAACCACCGGGGAGCTGTTTTTT. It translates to CASSPGGTTGELFF. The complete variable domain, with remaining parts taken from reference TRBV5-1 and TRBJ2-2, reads KAGVTQTPRYLIKTRGQQVTLSCSPISGHRSVSWYQQTPGQGLQFLFEYFSETQRNKGNFPGRFSGRQFSNSRSEMNVSTLELGDSALYLCASSPGGTTGELFFGEGSRLTVL.

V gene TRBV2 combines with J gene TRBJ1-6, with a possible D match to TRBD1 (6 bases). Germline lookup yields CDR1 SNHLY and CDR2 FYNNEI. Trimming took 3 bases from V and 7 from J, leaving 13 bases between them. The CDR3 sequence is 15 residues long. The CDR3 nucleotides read TGTGCCAGCAGTGAGTTAACAGGGATGAATTCACCCCTCCACTTT. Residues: CASSELTGMNSPLHF. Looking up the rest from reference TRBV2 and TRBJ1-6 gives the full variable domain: EPEVTQTPSHQVTQMGQEVILRCVPISNHLYFYWYRQILGQKVEFLVSFYNNEISEKSEIFDDQFSVERPDGSNFTLKIRSTKLEDSAMYFCASSELTGMNSPLHFGNGTRLTVT.